Below, 13 T cell receptor beta chains from the same sample are listed, as sequenced in a study of blood T cells in healthy people across ages. Combining a sample-barcoded 5' primer with a J-beta primer mix, a second PCR ran for roughly 6 to 11 cycles. MiXCR was run by TCRdb on the 5' RACE reads, yielding one entry per CDR3 protein. This table holds approximately 850,000 distinct CDR3 sequences, 58% found once. Source material: blood. The receptors derive from a young man in good health.

The chain carries TRBV20-1 and TRBJ2-1; 8 nucleotides line up with TRBD1. V gave up 0 bases and J gave up 8 bases; unmatched junction bases: 15. Germline CDR1 reads DFQATT; CDR2 reads SNEGSKA (reference sequence). The CDR3 length is 17 residues. CDR3 region: CSARDPLADRAVDEQFF. The CDR3 DNA reads as TGCAGTGCTAGAGATCCGCTCGCGGACAGGGCGGTGGATGAGCAGTTCTTC.

V gene TRBV16 combines with J gene TRBJ2-6; tentatively, D is TRBD1 (5 bases). Germline CDR1 and CDR2: KGHSY and FQNENV. The V end was cut by 0 bases, the J end by 3 bases, with 6 bases between. The CDR3 spans 15 residues. The CDR3 region has the DNA TGTGCCAGCAGCCAATCGACAGTTGGGGCCAACGTCCTGACTTTC. Translation gives CASSQSTVGANVLTF.

The CDR3 is CASSLRGSGTAGPTYEQYF. CDR3 DNA sequence: TGTGCCAGCAGCTTAAGGGGTTCCGGGACAGCGGGCCCTACCTACGAGCAGTACTTC. This chain connects TRBV7-9 to TRBJ2-7; D possibly corresponds to TRBD1 (7 bases). Germline CDR1 reads SEHNR; CDR2 reads FQNEAQ (reference sequence). This CDR3 region has 19 residues. The germline V and J ends were trimmed by 2 bases and 2 bases, with 25 bases remaining between them.

The chain links TRBV6-2 or TRBV6-3 to TRBJ2-7, with 10 bases that match TRBD2. This CDR3 is 14 amino acids long. CDR1 and CDR2 from the germline V gene are MNHEY and SVGEGT. V gave up 6 bases and J gave up 3 bases; unmatched junction bases: 5. CDR3 in DNA: TGTGCCAGCAGGCCTAGCGGGAGTCTCTACGAGCAGTACTTC. Amino acid sequence: CASRPSGSLYEQYF.

The rearrangement links TRBV4-2 to TRBJ2-1; 8 nucleotides line up with TRBD2. The length of the CDR3 is 16 residues. CDR1 LGHNA and CDR2 YNFKEQ come from the germline V gene. Trimming cost V 0 bases and J 9 bases; bases outside gene matches: 10. This CDR3 is CASSQDSRGGRSEQFF. The CDR3 region has the DNA TGTGCCAGCAGCCAAGATTCACGGGGGGGCCGCAGTGAGCAGTTCTTC.

The chain recombines TRBV12-3 or TRBV12-4 with TRBJ2-3; 10 bases line up with TRBD2. The CDR3 spans 15 residues. V trimming: 6 bases; J trimming: 4 bases; junction bases outside the gene matches: 7. The CDR3 DNA sequence: TGTGCCAGCAGCGGAGCGGGGGGGCGGGCAGATACGCAGTATTTT. Translation: CASSGAGGRADTQYF.

CDR3 DNA: TGTGCCAGCAGTGAAAGGGCGCGAGGCACAGATACGCAGTATTTT. As protein: CASSERARGTDTQYF. J is TRBJ2-3 and V is TRBV6-4; D unresolved. Germline CDR1 is MRHNA and CDR2 is SNTAGT. The CDR3 length is 15 residues. The V end was cut by 3 bases, the J end by 1 base, with 11 bases between.

The rearrangement joins TRBV4-2 to TRBJ2-5, with a tentative D call TRBD1 (6 bases). V gave up 2 bases and J gave up 4 bases, with 11 bases separating them. CDR1 and CDR2 (germline): LGHNA, YNFKEQ. The CDR3 sequence is 14 residues long. The CDR3 here is CASSQQGPVETQYF. In nucleotides, the CDR3 is TGTGCCAGCAGCCAACAGGGGCCGGTAGAGACCCAGTACTTC.

This sequence joins TRBV28 and TRBJ2-6; D remains unclear. Trimming cost V 3 bases and J 2 bases, with 8 bases left between them. This CDR3 contains 15 residues. CDR1 MDHEN and CDR2 SYDVKM come from the germline V gene. The CDR3 reads CASSLTPTGANVLTF. The CDR3 nucleotides are TGTGCCAGCAGTTTGACACCCACTGGGGCCAACGTCCTGACTTTC.

This clonotype was observed once. The chain employs TRBV5-6 and TRBJ2-7, with no clear D. The CDR3 is 14 amino acids. Trimming removed 1 base at V and 0 bases at J, with 8 bases between. CDR1 and CDR2 from the germline V gene are SGHDT and YYEEEE. The CDR3 nucleotides read TGTGCCAGCAGCTTGAGAGGCAACTCCTACGAGCAGTACTTC. Encoded protein: CASSLRGNSYEQYF.

The V and J genes are TRBV29-1 and TRBJ1-1, with a possible D match to TRBD1 (6 bases). Between the trimmed V and J ends, which lost 7 bases and 3 bases, there was a span of 15 bases. The CDR3 spans 13 residues. Germline-derived CDR1 and CDR2 are SQVTM and ANQGSEA. CDR3 in DNA: TGCAGCGGATACAAAGGGGGGCACACTGAAGCTTTCTTT. It specifies CSGYKGGHTEAFF.

This clonotype was seen repeatedly, ten times or more. The rearrangement links TRBV25-1 to TRBJ1-1; D perhaps matches TRBD1 (5 bases). Deletions cut 8 bases from V and 1 base from J, with 8 bases between. The germline gives CDR1 MGHDK, CDR2 SYGVNS. The CDR3 contains 12 residues. The CDR3 DNA follows: TGTGCCAGCGGACACCAGAACACTGAAGCTTTCTTT. Its translation is CASGHQNTEAFF.

The rearrangement joins TRBV27 to TRBJ1-6; 7 bases map to TRBD1. Germline lookup yields CDR1 MNHEY and CDR2 SMNVEV (reference sequence). V lost 2 bases, J lost 10 bases, and 2 bases stayed unmatched. The CDR3 sequence is 13 residues long. Here the CDR3 reads CASSLGTVSPLHF. The CDR3 DNA is TGTGCCAGCAGTTTAGGGACAGTCTCACCCCTCCACTTT.